Following are 28 T cell receptor beta chains from one sample sequenced in a study of monozygotic twins with inflammatory bowel disease (dated by TCRdb to between 2017 and 2020). To prepare the library, 5' RACE was applied. TCRdb records Illumina HiSeq 2500 as the sequencer. TCRdb reprocessed the reads, so every CDR3 protein sequence counts as one entry and DNA is not shown. The table for this sample lists around 450,000 distinct CDR3 sequences. The leading ten clones occupy 2% to 2.5% of the sample. Material: blood. Receptors were obtained from a human donor with ulcerative colitis or Crohn's disease, or a healthy co-twin of an affected twin (not recorded which).

The chain is built from TRBV5-1 and TRBJ1-1; TCRdb's D call of TRBD1 is untestable without DNA. The CDR3 covers 15 residues. Germline CDR1 and CDR2: SGHRS and YFSETQ. CDR3 region: CASSVPRGADTEAFF.

The rearrangement uses TRBV18 and TRBJ2-1. CDR1 KGHSH and CDR2 LQKENI come from the germline V gene. The CDR3 spans 15 residues. CDR3 loop: CASSPPGVQYNEQFF.

The chain is built from TRBV7-3 and TRBJ2-2. CDR1 is SGHTA and CDR2 is FQGTGA in the germline V gene. This CDR3 is 13 amino acids long. The CDR3 loop is CASSLRYTGELFF.

The V gene is TRBV10-3, the J gene TRBJ2-3; TCRdb's D gene call, TRBD1, goes unchecked for lack of DNA. CDR3 length: 14 amino acids. Germline lookup yields CDR1 ENHRY and CDR2 SYGVKD. The CDR3 loop is CASRGSPGADTQYF.

This chain links TRBV11-3 with TRBJ2-2; TCRdb's assignment of TRBD1 cannot be checked, as there is no DNA. CDR3 length equals 16 residues. The germline CDR1 and CDR2 sequences are SGHNT and YENEEA. CDR3 loop: CASSTMDRRNTGELFF.

The chain links TRBV11-2 to TRBJ2-3; TCRdb's D call of TRBD1 is untestable without DNA. This CDR3 is built from 16 residues. In germline, CDR1 is SGHAT, CDR2 FQNNGV. CDR3 sequence: CASSLVGQGWTDTQYF.

This chain uses TRBV5-1 with TRBJ2-1; TCRdb proposes TRBD1, but this gene call is untestable without DNA. Germline lookup yields CDR1 SGHRS and CDR2 YFSETQ. The CDR3 loop spans 13 amino acids. CDR3 sequence reads: CASSTDRATEQFF.

The CDR3 region is CASSYGQGVDTQYF. This sequence joins TRBV7-9 and TRBJ2-3; there is no DNA to check the TCRdb D call of TRBD1. The CDR3 extends over 14 amino acids. Germline V lookup: CDR1 SEHNR, CDR2 FQNEAQ (reference sequence).

The rearrangement links TRBV7-2 to TRBJ1-5. The CDR3 consists of 14 residues. Germline loops: CDR1 SGHTA, CDR2 FQGNSA. The CDR3: CASSSMGILQPQHF.

The gene calls are TRBV20-1 and TRBJ2-1. CDR3 length: 11 amino acids. Looked up from germline, CDR1 is DFQATT and CDR2 is SNEGSKA (reference sequence). The CDR3 spells CSPVGYNEQFF.

CDR3 protein: CASSLSGVLDTQYF. The chain is built from TRBV7-9 and TRBJ2-3; TCRdb's D call, TRBD1, is unchecked because there is no DNA. The CDR3 is 14 residues long. Germline CDR1 is SEHNR and CDR2 is FQNEAQ (reference sequence).

The genes are TRBV5-5 and TRBJ2-7; TCRdb picks TRBD1, but there is no DNA to check that call. Germline V gene sequence: CDR1 SGHKS, CDR2 YYEKEE (reference sequence). CDR3 size: 15 residues. CDR3 region: CASSLRGGRGNEQYF.

The chain employs TRBV6-5 and TRBJ1-1. Per the germline V gene, CDR1 is MNHEY and CDR2 is SVGAGI. This CDR3 is built from 13 residues. The CDR3: CASRTALEAMAFF.

The gene calls are TRBV6-1 and TRBJ2-7; TCRdb indicates TRBD1, and absent DNA this call remains unverified. The CDR3 consists of 12 residues. The germline V gene has CDR1 MNHNS and CDR2 SASEGT. The chain's CDR3 is CASSLTLNVQYF.

The chain combines TRBV23-1 with TRBJ2-2. TRBV23-1 has ORF status, its function being uncertain. There are 14 residues in the CDR3. The CDR3 protein is CASSQTAGSGELFF.

The chain links TRBV3-1 to TRBJ1-1; lacking DNA, the TRBD1 call made by TCRdb goes unchecked. The CDR3 sequence is 13 residues long. The germline gives CDR1 LGHDT, CDR2 YNNKEL (reference sequence). This CDR3 is CASSHGRGTEAFF.

This sequence joins TRBV10-3 and TRBJ1-4; the TRBD1 assignment by TCRdb is unverifiable without DNA. CDR1 ENHRY and CDR2 SYGVKD come from the germline V gene. CDR3 length equals 15 residues. The CDR3 protein is CAISDTGATNEKLFF.

The J gene is TRBJ2-1, the V gene TRBV12-3 or TRBV12-4; TCRdb picks TRBD1, but there is no DNA to check that call. The CDR3 runs 12 residues. CDR3 protein: CASRGQSDEQFF.

V is TRBV10-3 and J is TRBJ1-1. Germline CDR1 is ENHRY and CDR2 is SYGVKD. The CDR3 is made up of 14 amino acids. The CDR3 region is CAISEAEMNTEAFF.

The chain carries TRBV29-1 and TRBJ2-3; TCRdb lists TRBD2, though no DNA is available to test this call. The germline V gene has CDR1 SQVTM and CDR2 ANQGSEA. The CDR3 covers 13 residues. The CDR3 reads CSVGGLAATAQYF.

The V call is TRBV20-1, the J call TRBJ1-6; the TCRdb D gene call, TRBD1, has no DNA to confirm it. Germline V gives CDR1 DFQATT, CDR2 SNEGSKA (reference sequence). The CDR3 extends over 13 amino acids. The CDR3: CSATQDSYSPLHF.

The chain recombines TRBV7-8 with TRBJ1-1; TCRdb gives TRBD1 as the D gene, but with no DNA this cannot be confirmed. CDR1 is SGHVS, CDR2 FQNEAQ, per germline. CDR3 length: 14 residues. CDR3 loop: CASSGSTGNTEAFF.

This chain connects TRBV5-1 to TRBJ2-7; checking the TCRdb D call of TRBD1 is not possible without DNA. Germline CDR1 SGHRS, CDR2 YFSETQ. The CDR3 extends over 13 amino acids. The CDR3: CASSLEQDYEQYF.

The chain employs TRBV6-1 and TRBJ1-2; TCRdb names TRBD1, which stays unverified in the absence of DNA. This CDR3 region has 12 residues. Germline V gives CDR1 MNHNS, CDR2 SASEGT. The CDR3 spells CASSISRAANTF.

The gene calls are TRBV29-1 and TRBJ2-3; checking the TCRdb D call of TRBD2 is not possible without DNA. The CDR3 sequence is 16 residues long. CDR1 is SQVTM, CDR2 ANQGSEA, per germline. This CDR3 is CSVADTPAGGTDTQYF.

The gene calls are TRBV6-2 or TRBV6-3 and TRBJ1-5; the TCRdb call, TRBD1, lacks DNA for checking. The CDR3 runs 16 residues. Germline V gene lookup returns CDR1 MNHEY and CDR2 SVGEGT. CDR3 sequence: CASRGDRAPINQPQHF.

The rearrangement joins TRBV12-3 or TRBV12-4 to TRBJ1-2; TCRdb's D call, TRBD1, is unchecked because there is no DNA. This CDR3 spans 13 amino acids. CDR3: CASSQRGSRGYTF.

This chain links TRBV20-1 with TRBJ2-7; the D call from TCRdb, TRBD2, cannot be confirmed without DNA. This CDR3 region has 15 residues. CDR1 is DFQATT and CDR2 is SNEGSKA in the germline V gene (reference sequence). CDR3 protein: CSARDGTRPLWEQYF.